The 7 T cell receptor beta chains presented below share a single source sample, sequenced in a study of shared clonotypes between healthy human individuals. Clones were sequenced by immunoSEQ multiplex PCR, and TCRdb holds only the in-frame ones, with some missing. The sample includes 2 million to 2.5 million clones, 90% to 95% seen only once; the top ten take 0.39%. Material for sequencing was naive CD4+ T cells from PBMCs. Subset: CD45RA+ positively selected. The receptors originated from a man aged 18 to 30 in good health. Some clones in this sample may be carry-over from other donors' samples.

The rearrangement uses TRBV2 and TRBJ2-2; no clear D gene. CDR1 and CDR2 from the germline V gene are SNHLY and FYNNEI. V shed 0 bases and J shed 2 bases, with 10 bases lying between them. The CDR3 length is 16 residues. The CDR3 DNA is TGTGCCAGCAGTGAAGCGGCCCAATTCAACACCGGGGAGCTGTTTTTT. This encodes CASSEAAQFNTGELFF.

The J gene is TRBJ2-2, the V gene TRBV7-6; 9 nucleotides align to TRBD1. CDR1 is SGHVS and CDR2 is FNYEAQ in the germline V gene. The CDR3 sequence is 22 residues long. V shed 2 bases, J shed 0 bases, and the junction held 19 bases outside the gene matches. The CDR3, as DNA: TGTGCCAGCAGCTTACATCCGGATTACCGGGACAGGGTAGGCACGAACACCGGGGAGCTGTTTTTT. Translated, it gives CASSLHPDYRDRVGTNTGELFF.

The chain joins TRBV28 to TRBJ2-3, with D maybe TRBD2 (6 bases). Germline CDR1 is MDHEN and CDR2 is SYDVKM. V shed 6 bases and J shed 6 bases, with 19 bases lying between them. This CDR3 region has 15 residues. Here the CDR3 reads CASRTTSQGVDTQYF. CDR3 bases: TGTGCCAGCAGGACGACTAGTCAAGGGGTGGATACGCAGTATTTT.

CDR3 sequence: CASSRVPGGYEQYF. CDR3 DNA: TGTGCCAGCTCACGGGTTCCAGGGGGGTACGAGCAGTACTTC. The chain recombines TRBV18 with TRBJ2-7; a possible D gene is TRBD1 (7 bases). Trimming took off 4 bases at V and 4 bases at J, with 14 bases between the two ends. This CDR3 is built from 14 residues. Germline-derived CDR1 and CDR2 are KGHSH and LQKENI.

The J gene is TRBJ2-5, the V gene TRBV4-1, with 7 bases lining up with TRBD1. Trimming at V came to 1 base and at J to 1 base, leaving 6 bases not matched to a gene. Germline loops: CDR1 MGHRA, CDR2 YSYEKL. This CDR3 spans 16 amino acids. For the CDR3, the DNA is TGCGCCAGCAGCCAAGTGGGGCAGGGGGTCCAAGAGACCCAGTACTTC. Protein sequence: CASSQVGQGVQETQYF.

The rearrangement links TRBV28 to TRBJ1-2; D is unresolved. The length of the CDR3 is 15 residues. In germline, CDR1 is MDHEN, CDR2 SYDVKM. Trimming removed 3 bases at V and 4 bases at J, with 15 bases between. The CDR3 is CASSFDRRPFYGYTF. In DNA, the CDR3 is TGTGCCAGCAGTTTTGATCGACGGCCCTTCTATGGCTACACCTTC.

The V call is TRBV29-1, the J call TRBJ1-5; D possibly corresponds to TRBD1 (6 bases). CDR1 is SQVTM and CDR2 is ANQGSEA in the germline V gene. Trimming removed 5 bases at V and 3 bases at J, with 11 bases between. This CDR3 has 13 amino acids. CDR3 DNA sequence: TGCAGCGTTCAGGACAGAAACAATCAGCCCCAGCATTTT. It encodes CSVQDRNNQPQHF.